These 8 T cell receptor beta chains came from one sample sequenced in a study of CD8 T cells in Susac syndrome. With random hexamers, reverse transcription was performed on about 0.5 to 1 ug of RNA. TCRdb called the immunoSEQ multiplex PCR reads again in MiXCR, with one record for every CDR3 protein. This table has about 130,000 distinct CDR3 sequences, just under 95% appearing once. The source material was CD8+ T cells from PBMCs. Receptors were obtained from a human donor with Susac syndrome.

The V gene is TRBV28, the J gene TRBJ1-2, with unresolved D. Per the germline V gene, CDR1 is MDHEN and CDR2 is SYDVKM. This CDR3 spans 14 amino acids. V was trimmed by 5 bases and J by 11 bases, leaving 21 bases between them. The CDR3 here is CASSLYGFQVWYTF. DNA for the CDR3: TGTGCCAGCAGTCTCTACGGATTCCAGGTCTGGTACACCTTC.

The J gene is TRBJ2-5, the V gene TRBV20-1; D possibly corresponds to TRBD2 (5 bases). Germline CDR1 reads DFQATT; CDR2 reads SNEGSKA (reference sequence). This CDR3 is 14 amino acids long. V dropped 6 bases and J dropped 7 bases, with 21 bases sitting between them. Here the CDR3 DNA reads TGCAGTGCGCCCCCAGCGAGGGCTTTGGGGACCCAGTACTTC. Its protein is CSAPPARALGTQYF.

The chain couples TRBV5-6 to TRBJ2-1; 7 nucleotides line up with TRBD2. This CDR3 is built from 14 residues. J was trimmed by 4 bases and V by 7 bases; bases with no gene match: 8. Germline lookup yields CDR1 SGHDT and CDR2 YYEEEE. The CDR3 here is CASGVGSGYNEQFF. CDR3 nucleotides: TGTGCCAGCGGGGTGGGTAGCGGGTACAATGAGCAGTTCTTC.

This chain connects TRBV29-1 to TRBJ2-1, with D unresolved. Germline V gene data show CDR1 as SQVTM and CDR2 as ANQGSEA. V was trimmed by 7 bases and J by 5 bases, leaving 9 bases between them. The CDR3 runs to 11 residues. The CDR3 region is CSGRMDNEQFF. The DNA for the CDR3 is TGCAGCGGGCGAATGGACAATGAGCAGTTCTTC.

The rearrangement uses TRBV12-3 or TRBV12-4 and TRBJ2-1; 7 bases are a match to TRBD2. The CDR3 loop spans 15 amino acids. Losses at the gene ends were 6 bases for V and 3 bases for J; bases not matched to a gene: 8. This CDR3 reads CASRSTGGLYNEQFF. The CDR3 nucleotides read TGTGCCAGCAGATCCACGGGAGGCCTCTACAATGAGCAGTTCTTC.

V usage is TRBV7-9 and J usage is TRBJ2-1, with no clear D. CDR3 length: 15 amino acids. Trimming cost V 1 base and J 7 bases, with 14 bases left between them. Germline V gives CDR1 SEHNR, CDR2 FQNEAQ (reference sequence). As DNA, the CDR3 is TGTGCCAGCAGCTTAGTTGTTGGCAGTCCGAATGAGCAGTTCTTC. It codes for CASSLVVGSPNEQFF.

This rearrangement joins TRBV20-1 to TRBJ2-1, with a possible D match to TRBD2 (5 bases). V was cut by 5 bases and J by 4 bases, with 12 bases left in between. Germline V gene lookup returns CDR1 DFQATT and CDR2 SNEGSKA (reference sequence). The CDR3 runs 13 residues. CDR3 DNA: TGCAGTGCTCCTCGCGGCGGGTACAATGAGCAGTTCTTC. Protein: CSAPRGGYNEQFF.

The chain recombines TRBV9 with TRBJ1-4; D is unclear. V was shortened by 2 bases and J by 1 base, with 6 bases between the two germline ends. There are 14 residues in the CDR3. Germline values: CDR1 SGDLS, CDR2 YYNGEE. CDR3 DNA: TGTGCCAGCAGCGTGGGCGGAACTAATGAAAAACTGTTTTTT. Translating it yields CASSVGGTNEKLFF.